The 16 T cell receptor beta chains listed next were all sequenced from one sample in a study of T cell repertoires in cytomegalovirus infection (dated by TCRdb to between 2018 and 2020). Sequenced using an Illumina HiSeq 1500. TCRdb took the public reads, trimmed them with fastp at Q25, ran MiXCR for clone calling and kept in-frame beta chains. Rows are combined by CDR3 protein, so each entry shows the most common genes and DNA. This sample holds 600,000 to 800,000 distinct CDR3 sequences; roughly a quarter were observed only once. The ten most abundant clones make up 7.5% to 9% of the sample. Sample: CD8+ T cells from PBMCs. The receptor source for this set is a human donor in good health (CMV status not recorded). Some clones in this sample may be carry-over from other donors' samples.

This clonotype was detected many times. This rearrangement joins TRBV7-2 to TRBJ2-5, with D unresolved. Germline V gene sequence: CDR1 SGHTA, CDR2 FQGNSA. The CDR3 covers 12 residues. V gave up 3 bases and J gave up 0 bases, with 2 bases separating them. CDR3 loop: CASSFDQETQYF. The CDR3 nucleotides read TGTGCCAGCAGCTTCGACCAAGAGACCCAGTACTTC.

This clonotype has at least ten counts. J is TRBJ2-3 and V is TRBV7-2, with 11 nucleotides matching TRBD2. The CDR3 sequence is 18 residues long. J gave up 7 bases and V 4 bases, and 16 bases lay outside the gene matches. Per germline, CDR1 SGHTA and CDR2 FQGNSA. The CDR3 sequence: CASSSPGLAEPNTNTQYF. CDR3 in DNA: TGTGCCAGCAGCTCTCCGGGACTAGCGGAACCTAACACCAATACGCAGTATTTT.

The rearrangement joins TRBV4-3 to TRBJ2-3; D not resolved. CDR3 size: 14 residues. V lost 1 base and J lost 4, with 9 bases in between. The germline gives CDR1 LGHNA, CDR2 YSLEER. CDR3 residues: CASSQGLPADTQYF. CDR3 nucleotide sequence: TGCGCCAGCAGCCAAGGATTGCCGGCAGATACGCAGTATTTT.

J is TRBJ2-2 and V is TRBV20-1; D is uncertain. Trimming stripped 0 bases from V and 4 bases from J, with 15 bases between. CDR1 DFQATT and CDR2 SNEGSKA come from the germline V gene (reference sequence). The CDR3 sequence is 16 residues long. The DNA for the CDR3 is TGCAGTGCTAGAGACGGCACCGAAGCCCTCACCGGGGAGCTGTTTTTT. This translates into CSARDGTEALTGELFF.

The rearrangement links TRBV14 to TRBJ2-1; D remains ambiguous. Germline V gene data show CDR1 as SGHDN and CDR2 as FVKESK. V was clipped by 3 bases and J by 6 bases, with 9 bases between them. This CDR3 contains 13 residues. The CDR3 region has the DNA TGTGCCAGCAGCCAGACCCCATTCAATGAGCAGTTCTTC. Amino acid sequence: CASSQTPFNEQFF.

This chain joins TRBV29-1 and TRBJ1-1; D is uncertain. Germline V gene lookup returns CDR1 SQVTM and CDR2 ANQGSEA. V was cut by 7 bases and J by 1 base, with 10 bases left in between. The CDR3 is made up of 12 amino acids. The CDR3 sequence is CSGRSENTEAFF. In nucleotides, the CDR3 is TGCAGCGGTCGGTCTGAGAACACTGAAGCTTTCTTT.

In this sample, this clonotype turned up a few times. CDR3 nucleotide sequence: TGTGCCAGCAGTGAATTGTGGGGGACAGGGGGAAATCAGCCCCAGCATTTT. It codes for CASSELWGTGGNQPQHF. This sequence joins TRBV2 and TRBJ1-5; TRBD1 matches 11 bases. This CDR3 has 17 amino acids. From germline, CDR1 is SNHLY and CDR2 FYNNEI. J was trimmed by 4 bases and V by 2 bases; bases with no gene match: 7.

In this sample, this clonotype turned up many times. V usage is TRBV7-9 and J usage is TRBJ2-1, with 9 bases identical to TRBD2. Germline CDR1 SEHNR, CDR2 FQNEAQ (reference sequence). This CDR3 spans 16 amino acids. V dropped 0 bases and J dropped 5; count of bases not matched to a gene: 5. The CDR3 bases are TGTGCCAGCAGCTTAGCGAGGTCTAGCGGGGACAATGAGCAGTTCTTC. It translates to CASSLARSSGDNEQFF.

This clonotype was recorded many times. The CDR3 DNA is TGTGCCAGCAGCTTAGAAGTTTTGGGCACTGAAGCTTTCTTT. Protein: CASSLEVLGTEAFF. The chain links TRBV7-9 to TRBJ1-1; D is unresolved. The CDR3 is made up of 14 amino acids. The V end was cut by 1 base, the J end by 4 bases, with 10 bases between. The germline gives CDR1 SEHNR, CDR2 FQNEAQ (reference sequence).

The gene calls are TRBV4-1 and TRBJ1-4; TRBD1 agrees at 7 bases. The CDR3 length is 15 residues. Losses at the gene ends were 0 bases for V and 7 bases for J; bases not matched to a gene: 5. The germline CDR1 and CDR2 sequences are MGHRA and YSYEKL. For the CDR3, the DNA is TGCGCCAGCAGCCAAGATAGGCAGGGGGGTGAAAAACTGTTTTTT. This sequence encodes CASSQDRQGGEKLFF.

The chain combines TRBV30 with TRBJ2-7; D is unclear. Per the germline V gene, CDR1 is GTSNPN and CDR2 is SVGIG (reference sequence). Trimming pared 4 bases from V and 5 bases from J, leaving 24 bases between. This CDR3 region has 16 residues. The CDR3 protein is CAWNPRQKVSKDEQYF. DNA for the CDR3: TGTGCCTGGAATCCCCGGCAAAAGGTATCGAAAGACGAGCAGTACTTC.

This clonotype appeared a few times. J is TRBJ2-2 and V is TRBV20-1, with D possibly being TRBD1 or TRBD2 (5 bases each). V lost 0 bases, J lost 1 base, and 12 bases lay in between. CDR3 size: 16 residues. Germline values: CDR1 DFQATT, CDR2 SNEGSKA (reference sequence). CDR3 protein: CSARDEGTKNTGELFF. DNA of the CDR3: TGCAGTGCTAGAGATGAGGGGACCAAGAACACCGGGGAGCTGTTTTTT.

This clonotype showed up many times. This rearrangement joins TRBV29-1 to TRBJ1-2; D perhaps matches TRBD1 (6 bases). V was shortened by 4 bases and J by 4 bases, with 10 bases between the two germline ends. Germline V gene sequence: CDR1 SQVTM, CDR2 ANQGSEA. This CDR3 has 12 amino acids. The DNA of the CDR3 is TGCAGCGTTGCTGACAGGAGCTATGGCTACACCTTC. Translated: CSVADRSYGYTF.

CDR3 loop: CSAPEGYGQFF. Here the CDR3 DNA reads TGCAGTGCCCCGGAGGGGTATGGGCAGTTCTTC. The rearrangement uses TRBV20-1 and TRBJ2-1, with D possibly matching TRBD2 (6 bases). The CDR3 runs 11 residues. Looked up from germline, CDR1 is DFQATT and CDR2 is SNEGSKA (reference sequence). Trimming removed 6 bases from V and 12 bases from J, with 15 bases in between.

Many counts were recorded for this clonotype. V gene TRBV4-1 combines with J gene TRBJ2-1; TRBD2 might be the D (6 bases). Trimming removed 3 bases at V and 6 bases at J, with 9 bases between. Germline values: CDR1 MGHRA, CDR2 YSYEKL. The CDR3 has 13 residues. CDR3 nucleotides: TGCGCCAGCAGCCAGCGGGGACCCAATGAGCAGTTCTTC. Its protein is CASSQRGPNEQFF.

This clonotype came up many times. This sequence joins TRBV7-9 and TRBJ1-4; D may be TRBD1 (6 bases). This CDR3 contains 14 residues. Germline lookup yields CDR1 SEHNR and CDR2 FQNEAQ (reference sequence). Trimming took off 7 bases at V and 3 bases at J, with 12 bases between the two ends. CDR3 DNA sequence: TGTGCCAGCAAGTATTCAGGGGCTAATGAAAAACTGTTTTTT. This sequence encodes CASKYSGANEKLFF.